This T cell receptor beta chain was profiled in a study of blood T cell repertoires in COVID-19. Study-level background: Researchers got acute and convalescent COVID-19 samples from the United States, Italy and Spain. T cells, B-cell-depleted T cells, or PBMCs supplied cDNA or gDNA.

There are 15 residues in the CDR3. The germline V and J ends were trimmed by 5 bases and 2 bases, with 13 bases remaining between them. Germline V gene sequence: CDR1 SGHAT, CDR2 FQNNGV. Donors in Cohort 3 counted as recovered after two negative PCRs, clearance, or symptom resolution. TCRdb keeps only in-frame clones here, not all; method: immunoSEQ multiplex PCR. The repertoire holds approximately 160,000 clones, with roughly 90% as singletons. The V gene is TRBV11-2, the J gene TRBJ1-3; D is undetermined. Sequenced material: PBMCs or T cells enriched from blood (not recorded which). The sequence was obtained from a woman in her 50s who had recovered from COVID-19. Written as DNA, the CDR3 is TGTGCCAGCAGCCCTTACAGAGAGCCTGGAAACACCATATATTTT. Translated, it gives CASSPYREPGNTIYF.